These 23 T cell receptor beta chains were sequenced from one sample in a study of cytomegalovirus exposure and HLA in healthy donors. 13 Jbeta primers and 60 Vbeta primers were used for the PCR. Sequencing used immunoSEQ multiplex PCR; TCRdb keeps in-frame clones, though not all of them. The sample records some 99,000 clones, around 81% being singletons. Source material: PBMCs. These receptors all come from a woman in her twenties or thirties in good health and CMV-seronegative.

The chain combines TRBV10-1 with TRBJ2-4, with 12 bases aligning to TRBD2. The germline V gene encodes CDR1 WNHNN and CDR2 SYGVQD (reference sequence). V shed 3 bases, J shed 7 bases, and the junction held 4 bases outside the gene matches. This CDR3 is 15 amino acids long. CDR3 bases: TGCGCCAGCAGTGATGGACTAGCGGGAAGGAACATTCAGTACTTC. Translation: CASSDGLAGRNIQYF.

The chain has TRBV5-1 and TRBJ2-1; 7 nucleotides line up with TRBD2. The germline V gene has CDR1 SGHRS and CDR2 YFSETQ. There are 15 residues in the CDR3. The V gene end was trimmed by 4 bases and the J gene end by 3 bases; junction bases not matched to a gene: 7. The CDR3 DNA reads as TGCGCCAGCAGCCCGGCTAGCGGAAGCTACAATGAGCAGTTCTTC. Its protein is CASSPASGSYNEQFF.

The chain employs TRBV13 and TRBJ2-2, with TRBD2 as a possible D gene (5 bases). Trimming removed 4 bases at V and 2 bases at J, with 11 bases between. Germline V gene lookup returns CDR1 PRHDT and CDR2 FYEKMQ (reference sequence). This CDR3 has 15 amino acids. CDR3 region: CASSSLVSNTGELFF. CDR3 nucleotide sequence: TGTGCCAGCAGCTCACTAGTCTCTAACACCGGGGAGCTGTTTTTT.

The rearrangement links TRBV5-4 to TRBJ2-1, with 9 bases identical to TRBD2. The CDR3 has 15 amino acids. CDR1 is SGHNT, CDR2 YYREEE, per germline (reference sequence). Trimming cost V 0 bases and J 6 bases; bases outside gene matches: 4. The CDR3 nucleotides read TGTGCCAGCAGCTTGGTAGCGGGAGTGTCCAATGAGCAGTTCTTC. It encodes CASSLVAGVSNEQFF.

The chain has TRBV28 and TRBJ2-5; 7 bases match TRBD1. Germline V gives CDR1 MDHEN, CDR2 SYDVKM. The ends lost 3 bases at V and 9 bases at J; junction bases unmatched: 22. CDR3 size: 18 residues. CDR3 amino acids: CASSFSVGGRKTGLAQYF. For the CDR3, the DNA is TGTGCCAGCAGTTTCTCCGTAGGGGGCAGGAAAACGGGATTGGCCCAGTACTTC.

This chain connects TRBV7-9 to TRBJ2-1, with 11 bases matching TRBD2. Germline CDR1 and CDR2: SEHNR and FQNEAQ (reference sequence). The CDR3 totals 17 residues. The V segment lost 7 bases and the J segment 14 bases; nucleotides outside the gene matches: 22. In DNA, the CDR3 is TGTGCCAGCACGGGGCTCCTTGCTAGCGGGAGGTCATTTCGTGAGTTCTTC. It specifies CASTGLLASGRSFREFF.

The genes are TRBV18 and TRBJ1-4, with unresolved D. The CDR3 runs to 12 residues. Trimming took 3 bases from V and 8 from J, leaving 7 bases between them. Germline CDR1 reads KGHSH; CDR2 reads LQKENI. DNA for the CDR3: TGTGCCAGCTCACCCCCTCGGGAAAAACTGTTTTTT. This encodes CASSPPREKLFF.

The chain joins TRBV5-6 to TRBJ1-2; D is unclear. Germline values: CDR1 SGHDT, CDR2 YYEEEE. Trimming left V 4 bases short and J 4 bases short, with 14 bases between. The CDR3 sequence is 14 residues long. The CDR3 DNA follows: TGTGCCAGCAGCCCACCAGACGGGATCTATGGCTACACCTTC. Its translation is CASSPPDGIYGYTF.

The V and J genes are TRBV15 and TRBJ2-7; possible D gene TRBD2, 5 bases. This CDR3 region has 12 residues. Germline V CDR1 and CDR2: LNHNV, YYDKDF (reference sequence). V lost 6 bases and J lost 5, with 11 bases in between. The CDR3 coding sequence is TGTGCCACCAGACTAGTCAAGCACGAGCAGTACTTC. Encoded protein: CATRLVKHEQYF.

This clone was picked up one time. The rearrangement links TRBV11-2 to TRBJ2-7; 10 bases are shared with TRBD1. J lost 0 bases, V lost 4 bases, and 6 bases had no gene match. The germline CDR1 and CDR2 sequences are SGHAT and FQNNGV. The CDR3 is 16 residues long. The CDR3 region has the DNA TGTGCCAGCAGCTCGCTCTGGGACAGGGGCTCCTACGAGCAGTACTTC. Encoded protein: CASSSLWDRGSYEQYF. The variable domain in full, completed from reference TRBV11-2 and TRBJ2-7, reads EAGVAQSPRYKIIEKRQSVAFWCNPISGHATLYWYQQILGQGPKLLIQFQNNGVVDDSQLPKDRFSAERLKGVDSTLKIQPAKLEDSAVYLCASSSLWDRGSYEQYFGPGTRLTVT.

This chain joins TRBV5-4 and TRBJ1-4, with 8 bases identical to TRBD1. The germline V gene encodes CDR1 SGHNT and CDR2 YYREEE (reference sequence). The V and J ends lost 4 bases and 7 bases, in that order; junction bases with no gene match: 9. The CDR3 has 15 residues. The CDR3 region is CASSRSQGAGEKLFF. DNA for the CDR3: TGTGCCAGCAGCAGGAGCCAGGGGGCGGGTGAAAAACTGTTTTTT.

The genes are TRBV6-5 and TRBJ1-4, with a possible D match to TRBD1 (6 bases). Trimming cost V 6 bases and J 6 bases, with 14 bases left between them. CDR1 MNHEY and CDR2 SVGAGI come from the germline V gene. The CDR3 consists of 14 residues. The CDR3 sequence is CASSWGGRDEKLFF. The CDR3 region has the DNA TGTGCCAGCAGCTGGGGGGGGCGCGATGAAAAACTGTTTTTT.

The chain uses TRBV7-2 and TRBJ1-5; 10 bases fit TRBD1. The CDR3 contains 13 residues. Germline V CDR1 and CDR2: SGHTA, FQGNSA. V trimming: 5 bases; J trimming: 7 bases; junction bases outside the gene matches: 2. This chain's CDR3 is CASSGTGDQPQHF. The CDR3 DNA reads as TGTGCCAGCAGCGGGACAGGGGACCAGCCCCAGCATTTT.

In nucleotides, the CDR3 is TGTGCCAGCAGCCCCAACCCGGGACAGGGGAGTGAAAAACTGTTTTTT. It yields the protein CASSPNPGQGSEKLFF. The gene calls are TRBV7-2 and TRBJ1-4; 10 nucleotides align to TRBD1. Germline-derived CDR1 and CDR2 are SGHTA and FQGNSA. This CDR3 is 16 amino acids long. Unmatched junction bases numbered 10, after V lost 5 bases and J lost 7 bases. Full variable domain (outside the CDR3, taken from reference TRBV7-2 and TRBJ1-4): GAGVSQSPSNKVTEKGKDVELRCDPISGHTALYWYRQSLGQGLEFLIYFQGNSAPDKSGLPSDRFSAERTGGSVSTLTIQRTQQEDSAVYLCASSPNPGQGSEKLFFGSGTQLSVL.

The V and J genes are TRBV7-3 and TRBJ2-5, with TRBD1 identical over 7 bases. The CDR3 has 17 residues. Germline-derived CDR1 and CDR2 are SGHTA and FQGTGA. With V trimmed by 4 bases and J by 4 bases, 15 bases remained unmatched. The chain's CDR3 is CASSSRPGQRGPETQYF. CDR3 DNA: TGTGCCAGCAGCTCCCGCCCGGGACAAAGGGGGCCAGAGACCCAGTACTTC. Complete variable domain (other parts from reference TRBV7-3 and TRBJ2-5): GAGVSQTPSNKVTEKGKYVELRCDPISGHTALYWYRQSLGQGPEFLIYFQGTGAADDSGLPNDRFFAVRPEGSVSTLKIQRTERGDSAVYLCASSSRPGQRGPETQYFGPGTRLLVL.

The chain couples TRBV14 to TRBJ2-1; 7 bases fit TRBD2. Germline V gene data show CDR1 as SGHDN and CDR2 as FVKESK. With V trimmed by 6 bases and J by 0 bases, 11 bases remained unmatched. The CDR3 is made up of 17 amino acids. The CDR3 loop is CASRPRSGQSSYNEQFF. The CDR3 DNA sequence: TGTGCCAGCAGACCCCGTAGCGGGCAGAGCTCCTACAATGAGCAGTTCTTC.

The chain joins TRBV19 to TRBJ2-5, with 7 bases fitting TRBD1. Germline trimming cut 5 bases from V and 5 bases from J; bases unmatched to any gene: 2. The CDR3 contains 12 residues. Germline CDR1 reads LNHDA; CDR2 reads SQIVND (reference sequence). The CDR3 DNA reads TGTGCCAGTAGTCTCAGGGGGGAGACCCAGTACTTC. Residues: CASSLRGETQYF.

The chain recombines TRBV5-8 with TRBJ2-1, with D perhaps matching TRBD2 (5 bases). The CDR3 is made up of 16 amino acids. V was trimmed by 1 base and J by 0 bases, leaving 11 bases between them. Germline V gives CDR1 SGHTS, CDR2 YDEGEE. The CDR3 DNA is TGTGCCAGCAGCTTGCGACGGAGGAGCTCCTACAATGAGCAGTTCTTC. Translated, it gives CASSLRRRSSYNEQFF.

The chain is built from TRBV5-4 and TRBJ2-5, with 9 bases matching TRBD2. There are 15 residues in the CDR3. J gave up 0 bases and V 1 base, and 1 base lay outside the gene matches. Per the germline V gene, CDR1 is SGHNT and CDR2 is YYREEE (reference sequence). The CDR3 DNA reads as TGTGCCAGCAGCTTGACTAGCGGGTACCAAGAGACCCAGTACTTC. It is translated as CASSLTSGYQETQYF.

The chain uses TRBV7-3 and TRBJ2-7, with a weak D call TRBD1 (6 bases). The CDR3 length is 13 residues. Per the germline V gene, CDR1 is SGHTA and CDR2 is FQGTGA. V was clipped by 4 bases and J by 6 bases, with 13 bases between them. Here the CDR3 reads CASSSVDRREQYF. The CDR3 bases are TGTGCCAGCAGCTCCGTGGACAGACGCGAGCAGTACTTC.

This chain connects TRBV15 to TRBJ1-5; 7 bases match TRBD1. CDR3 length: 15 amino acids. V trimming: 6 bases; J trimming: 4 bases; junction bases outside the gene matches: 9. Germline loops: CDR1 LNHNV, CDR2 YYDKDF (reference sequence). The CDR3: CATSLDRAINQPQHF. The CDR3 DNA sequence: TGTGCCACCAGTCTCGACAGGGCGATTAATCAGCCCCAGCATTTT.

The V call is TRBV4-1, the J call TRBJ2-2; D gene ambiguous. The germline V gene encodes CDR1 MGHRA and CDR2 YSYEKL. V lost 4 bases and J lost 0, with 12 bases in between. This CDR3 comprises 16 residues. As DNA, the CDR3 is TGCGCCAGCAGCCCCGCTCACAACGCGAACACCGGGGAGCTGTTTTTT. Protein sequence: CASSPAHNANTGELFF.

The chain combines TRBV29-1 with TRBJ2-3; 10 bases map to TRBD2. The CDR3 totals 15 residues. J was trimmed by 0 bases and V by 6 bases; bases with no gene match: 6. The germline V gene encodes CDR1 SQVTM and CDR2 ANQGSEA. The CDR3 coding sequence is TGCAGCGTCTTCCAGCGGGAGGGTAGCACAGATACGCAGTATTTT. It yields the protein CSVFQREGSTDTQYF.